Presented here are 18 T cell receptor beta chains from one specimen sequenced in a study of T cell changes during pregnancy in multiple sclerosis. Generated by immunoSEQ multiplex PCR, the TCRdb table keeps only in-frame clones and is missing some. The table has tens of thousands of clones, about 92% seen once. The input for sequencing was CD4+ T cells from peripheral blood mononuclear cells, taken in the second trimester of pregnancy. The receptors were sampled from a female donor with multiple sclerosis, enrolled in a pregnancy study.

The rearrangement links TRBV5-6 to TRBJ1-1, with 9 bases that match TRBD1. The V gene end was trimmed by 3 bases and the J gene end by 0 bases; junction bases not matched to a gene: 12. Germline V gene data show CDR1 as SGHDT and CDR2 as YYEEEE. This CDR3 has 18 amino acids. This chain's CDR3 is CASSSLGQGFIMNTEAFF. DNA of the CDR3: TGTGCCAGCAGCTCACTCGGACAGGGGTTTATTATGAACACTGAAGCTTTCTTT.

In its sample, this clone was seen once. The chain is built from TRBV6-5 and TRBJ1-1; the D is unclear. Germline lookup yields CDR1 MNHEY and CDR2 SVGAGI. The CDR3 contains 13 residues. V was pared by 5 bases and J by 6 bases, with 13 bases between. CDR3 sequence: CASSRIRQAEAFF. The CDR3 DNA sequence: TGTGCCAGCAGTAGGATCCGCCAGGCTGAAGCTTTCTTT.

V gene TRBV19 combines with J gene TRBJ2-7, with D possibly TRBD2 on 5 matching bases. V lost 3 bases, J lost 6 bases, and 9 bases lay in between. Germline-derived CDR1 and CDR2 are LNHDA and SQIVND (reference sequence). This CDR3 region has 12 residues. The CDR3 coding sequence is TGTGCCAGTAGTATCCTTGGAGGCGAGCAGTACTTC. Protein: CASSILGGEQYF.

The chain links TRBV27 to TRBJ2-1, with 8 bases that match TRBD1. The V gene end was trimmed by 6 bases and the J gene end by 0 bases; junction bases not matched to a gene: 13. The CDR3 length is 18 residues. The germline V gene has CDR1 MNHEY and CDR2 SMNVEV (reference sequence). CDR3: CASSSPTRDRSSYNEQFF. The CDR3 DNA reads TGTGCCAGCAGCTCGCCAACTCGGGACAGGAGCTCCTACAATGAGCAGTTCTTC.

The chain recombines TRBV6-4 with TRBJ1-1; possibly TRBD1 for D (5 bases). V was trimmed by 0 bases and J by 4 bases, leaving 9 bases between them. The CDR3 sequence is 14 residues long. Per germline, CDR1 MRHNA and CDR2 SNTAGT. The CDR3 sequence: CASSDSGGTTEAFF. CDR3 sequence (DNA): TGTGCCAGCAGTGACTCGGGAGGGACCACTGAAGCTTTCTTT.

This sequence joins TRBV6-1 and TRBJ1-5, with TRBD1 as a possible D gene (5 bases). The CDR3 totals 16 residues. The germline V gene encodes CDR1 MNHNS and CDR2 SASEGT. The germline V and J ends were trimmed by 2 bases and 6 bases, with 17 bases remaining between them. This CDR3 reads CASSEIFSGQGQPQHF. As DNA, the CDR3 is TGTGCCAGCAGTGAAATCTTCTCTGGGCAGGGTCAGCCCCAGCATTTT.

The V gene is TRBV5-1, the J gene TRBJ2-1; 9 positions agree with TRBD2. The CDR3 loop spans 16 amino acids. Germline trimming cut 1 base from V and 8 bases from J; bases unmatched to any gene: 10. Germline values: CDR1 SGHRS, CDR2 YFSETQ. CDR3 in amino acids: CASSLTRAGGPYEQFF. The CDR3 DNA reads TGCGCCAGCAGCTTGACGAGGGCGGGAGGGCCCTATGAGCAGTTCTTC.

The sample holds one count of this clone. Written as DNA, the CDR3 is TGTGCCAGCAGTTACTGGGGGGGCACCTGGGTCCAACAGCCCCAGCATTTT. This translates into CASSYWGGTWVQQPQHF. The chain is built from TRBV6-8 and TRBJ1-5, with D perhaps matching TRBD1 (6 bases). The V and J ends lost 1 base and 7 bases respectively, with 20 bases between them. The CDR3 spans 17 residues. CDR1 is MNHGY, CDR2 SAAAGT, per germline.

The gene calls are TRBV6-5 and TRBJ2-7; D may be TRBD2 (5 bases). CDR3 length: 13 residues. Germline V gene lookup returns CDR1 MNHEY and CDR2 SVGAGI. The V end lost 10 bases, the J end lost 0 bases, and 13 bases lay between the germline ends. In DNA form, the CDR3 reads TGTGCCACCCGGCAGAGGGACTCCTACGAGCAGTACTTC. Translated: CATRQRDSYEQYF.

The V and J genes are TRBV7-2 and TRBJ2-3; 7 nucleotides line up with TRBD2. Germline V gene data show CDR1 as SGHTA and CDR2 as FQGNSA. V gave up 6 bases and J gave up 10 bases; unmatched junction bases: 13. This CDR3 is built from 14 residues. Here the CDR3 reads CASRASGSRPPQYF. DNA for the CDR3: TGTGCCAGCAGGGCTAGCGGATCCCGTCCTCCGCAGTATTTT.

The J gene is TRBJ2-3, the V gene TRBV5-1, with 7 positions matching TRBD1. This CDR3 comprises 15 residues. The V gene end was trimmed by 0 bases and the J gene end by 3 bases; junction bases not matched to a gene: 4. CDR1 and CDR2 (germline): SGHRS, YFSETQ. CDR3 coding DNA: TGCGCCAGCAGCTTGGAACAGGGGTTAACAGATACGCAGTATTTT. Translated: CASSLEQGLTDTQYF.

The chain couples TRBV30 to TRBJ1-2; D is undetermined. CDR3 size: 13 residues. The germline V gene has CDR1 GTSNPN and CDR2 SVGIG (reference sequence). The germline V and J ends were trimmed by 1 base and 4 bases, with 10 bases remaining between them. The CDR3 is CAWSAGSSYGYTF. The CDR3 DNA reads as TGTGCCTGGAGTGCCGGGTCATCCTATGGCTACACCTTC.

This CDR3 reads CSVHRDRGWTQYF. The CDR3 nucleotides read TGCAGCGTTCACAGAGACAGAGGTTGGACGCAGTATTTT. The chain is built from TRBV29-1 and TRBJ2-3; possible D gene TRBD1, 5 bases. This CDR3 comprises 13 residues. Germline V gene lookup returns CDR1 SQVTM and CDR2 ANQGSEA. Trimming took 5 bases from V and 9 from J, leaving 18 bases between them.

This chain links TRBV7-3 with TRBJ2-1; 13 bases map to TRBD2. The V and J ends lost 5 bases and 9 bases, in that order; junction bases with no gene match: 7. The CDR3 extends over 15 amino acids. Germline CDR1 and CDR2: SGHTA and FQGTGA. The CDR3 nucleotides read TGTGCCAGCAGCCATGGACTAGCGGGAGCGACTGAGCAGTTCTTC. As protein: CASSHGLAGATEQFF.

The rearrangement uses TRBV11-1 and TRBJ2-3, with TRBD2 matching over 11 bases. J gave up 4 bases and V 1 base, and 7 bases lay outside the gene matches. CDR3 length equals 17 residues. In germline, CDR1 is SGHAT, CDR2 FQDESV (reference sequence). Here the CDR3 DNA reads TGTGCCAGCAGCTTAGGTACTAGCGGGAGCGGCGCAGATACGCAGTATTTT. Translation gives CASSLGTSGSGADTQYF.

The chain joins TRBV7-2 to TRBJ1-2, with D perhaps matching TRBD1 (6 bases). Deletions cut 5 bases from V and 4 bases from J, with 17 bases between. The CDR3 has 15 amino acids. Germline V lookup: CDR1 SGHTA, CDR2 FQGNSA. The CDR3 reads CASSPARTDFYGYTF. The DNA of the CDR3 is TGTGCCAGCAGCCCCGCCCGGACAGACTTCTATGGCTACACCTTC. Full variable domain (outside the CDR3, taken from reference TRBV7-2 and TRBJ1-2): GAGVSQSPSNKVTEKGKDVELRCDPISGHTALYWYRQSLGQGLEFLIYFQGNSAPDKSGLPSDRFSAERTGGSVSTLTIQRTQQEDSAVYLCASSPARTDFYGYTFGSGTRLTVV.

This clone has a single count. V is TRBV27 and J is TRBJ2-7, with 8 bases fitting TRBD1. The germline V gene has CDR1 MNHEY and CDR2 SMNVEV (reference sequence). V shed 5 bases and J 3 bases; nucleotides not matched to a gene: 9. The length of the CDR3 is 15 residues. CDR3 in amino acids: CASSLRGQSGYEQYF. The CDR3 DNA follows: TGTGCCAGCAGTCTCAGGGGGCAGTCAGGCTACGAGCAGTACTTC.

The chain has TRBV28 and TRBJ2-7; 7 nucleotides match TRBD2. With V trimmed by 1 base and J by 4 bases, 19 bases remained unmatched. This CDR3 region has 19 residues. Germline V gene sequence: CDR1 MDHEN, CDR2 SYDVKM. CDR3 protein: CASSLSSWEDSGYWYEQYF. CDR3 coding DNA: TGTGCCAGCAGTTTATCTTCATGGGAAGATAGCGGGTATTGGTACGAGCAGTACTTC.